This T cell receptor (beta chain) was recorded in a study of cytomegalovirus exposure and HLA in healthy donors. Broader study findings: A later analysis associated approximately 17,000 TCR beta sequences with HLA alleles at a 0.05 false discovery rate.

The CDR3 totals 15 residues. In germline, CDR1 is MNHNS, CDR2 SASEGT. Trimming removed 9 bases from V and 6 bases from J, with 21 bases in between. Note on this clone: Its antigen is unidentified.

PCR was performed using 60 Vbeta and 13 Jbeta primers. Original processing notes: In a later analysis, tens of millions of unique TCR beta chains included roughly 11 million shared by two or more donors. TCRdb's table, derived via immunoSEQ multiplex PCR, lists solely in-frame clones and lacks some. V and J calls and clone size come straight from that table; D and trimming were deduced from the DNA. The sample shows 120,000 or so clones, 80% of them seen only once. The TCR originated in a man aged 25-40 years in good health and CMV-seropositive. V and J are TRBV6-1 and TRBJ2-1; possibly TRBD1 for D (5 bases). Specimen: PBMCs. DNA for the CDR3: TGTGCCAGAGACTGGGTAGGGGCTACCCGCAATGAGCAGTTCTTC. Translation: CARDWVGATRNEQFF.